The 15 T cell receptor beta chains reported below all come from one sample, sequenced in a study of siplizumab effects on memory and regulatory T cells. Profiling relied on immunoSEQ multiplex PCR, and the TCRdb table lists in-frame clones only, not all of them. This sample carries about 62,000 clones, less than 80% of them seen once, and the ten largest clones take about 0.42%. Sequencing used memory CD4+ T cells sorted from blood. The receptors here all came from a human donor in good health.

The chain is built from TRBV28 and TRBJ1-2; D is unclear. The length of the CDR3 is 14 residues. With 6 bases removed from V and 1 base from J, the gap between germline ends came to 12 bases. Germline CDR1 and CDR2: MDHEN and SYDVKM. CDR3 region: CASSPGGSNYGYTF. CDR3 bases: TGTGCCAGCAGCCCAGGCGGAAGTAACTATGGCTACACCTTC.

This chain connects TRBV5-5 to TRBJ1-5, with no clear D. Germline CDR1 and CDR2: SGHKS and YYEKEE (reference sequence). This CDR3 contains 15 residues. V was trimmed by 0 bases and J by 4 bases, leaving 11 bases between them. The DNA for the CDR3 is TGTGCCAGCAGCTTGGGGGGATTACCTAATCAGCCCCAGCATTTT. Encoded protein: CASSLGGLPNQPQHF.

The table lists this clone with a few counts. This chain links TRBV2 with TRBJ1-6; 9 bases match TRBD1. The CDR3 consists of 13 residues. The V gene end was trimmed by 5 bases and the J gene end by 11 bases; junction bases not matched to a gene: 4. Germline assignment: CDR1 SNHLY and CDR2 FYNNEI. The CDR3 DNA follows: TGTGCCAGCAGTCCCGGGACAGGGACACCCCTCCACTTT. Amino acid sequence: CASSPGTGTPLHF.

The CDR3 is CASRPNTGELFF. The CDR3 DNA is TGTGCCAGCAGGCCGAACACCGGGGAGCTGTTTTTT. This chain links TRBV7-3 with TRBJ2-2; D remains unclear. The CDR3 contains 12 residues. The V gene's germline CDR1 is SGHTA and CDR2 FQGTGA. Deletions cut 6 bases from V and 0 bases from J, with 2 bases between. The full variable domain, its missing parts supplied by reference TRBV7-3 and TRBJ2-2, is GAGVSQTPSNKVTEKGKYVELRCDPISGHTALYWYRQSLGQGPEFLIYFQGTGAADDSGLPNDRFFAVRPEGSVSTLKIQRTERGDSAVYLCASRPNTGELFFGEGSRLTVL.

The chain has TRBV14 and TRBJ1-1, with D perhaps matching TRBD1 (5 bases). CDR1 and CDR2 (germline): SGHDN, FVKESK. V was cut by 4 bases and J by 6 bases, with 18 bases left in between. The CDR3 loop spans 15 amino acids. This CDR3 is CASSPVTQGHAEAFF. For the CDR3, the DNA is TGTGCCAGCAGCCCCGTAACCCAGGGTCACGCTGAAGCTTTCTTT.

The J gene is TRBJ2-5, the V gene TRBV28; no definite D call. The J call may be incorrect, as the DNA end agrees better with TRBJ2-7. Germline CDR1 and CDR2: MDHEN and SYDVKM. This CDR3 is built from 11 residues. DNA of the CDR3: TGTGCCAGCAGCAACCACTACGAGCAGTACTTC. Its translation: CASSNHYEQYF.

The genes are TRBV6-5 and TRBJ2-7, with 10 bases aligning to TRBD2. CDR3 size: 14 residues. In germline, CDR1 is MNHEY, CDR2 SVGAGI. V was pared by 5 bases and J by 2 bases, with 3 bases of the junction left unmatched. The CDR3 loop reads CASSRAGGTYEQYF. The CDR3 coding sequence is TGTGCCAGCAGTCGAGCGGGGGGGACCTACGAGCAGTACTTC.

In its sample, this clone was seen once. J is TRBJ2-3 and V is TRBV7-3, with 12 nucleotides matching TRBD2. Germline V gene data show CDR1 as SGHTA and CDR2 as FQGTGA. This CDR3 comprises 15 residues. V gave up 4 bases and J gave up 4 bases; unmatched junction bases: 3. CDR3 coding DNA: TGTGCCAGCAGCTCCGCTAGCGGGGGGGCAGATACGCAGTATTTT. As protein: CASSSASGGADTQYF.

With regard to this clone: A read error may produce the germline difference seen at one junction end. Other DNA sequences from this sample encode an identical CDR3 as well. The chain couples TRBV5-1 to TRBJ2-2; 10 nucleotides line up with TRBD1. The V gene's germline CDR1 is SGHRS and CDR2 YFSETQ. The CDR3 has 16 residues. CDR3 amino acids: CASQTGGRESTGELFF. CDR3 DNA sequence: TGTGCCAGCCAGACAGGGGGCCGGGAGAGCACCGGGGAGCTGTTTTTT.

This chain joins TRBV19 and TRBJ1-5; unclear D gene. Trimming removed 5 bases from V and 4 bases from J, with 6 bases in between. CDR3 length: 12 amino acids. Germline-derived CDR1 and CDR2 are LNHDA and SQIVND (reference sequence). The CDR3 here is CASSWSNQPQHF. DNA for the CDR3: TGTGCCAGTAGTTGGAGTAATCAGCCCCAGCATTTT.

This clone was picked up a small number of times. The chain employs TRBV19 and TRBJ2-7; the D gene is possibly TRBD1 (6 bases). The germline V and J ends were trimmed by 5 bases and 0 bases, with 17 bases remaining between them. The CDR3 has 16 residues. Looked up from germline, CDR1 is LNHDA and CDR2 is SQIVND (reference sequence). CDR3 sequence (DNA): TGTGCCAGTAGTTCAACCCAGGGGTCCCGCTCCTACGAGCAGTACTTC. This encodes CASSSTQGSRSYEQYF.

The sample holds one count of this clone. The chain is built from TRBV12-5 and TRBJ1-4; 9 bases are a match to TRBD1. Germline CDR1 and CDR2: LGHNT and FRNRAP. Trimming took 10 bases from V and 7 from J; bases not matched to a gene: 7. This CDR3 is 13 amino acids long. CDR3 in amino acids: CAISGQGSEKLFF. The CDR3 DNA sequence: TGTGCTATCTCGGGACAGGGAAGTGAAAAACTGTTTTTT.

This rearrangement joins TRBV11-3 to TRBJ2-3, with a tentative D call TRBD1 (5 bases). In germline, CDR1 is SGHNT, CDR2 YENEEA. Trimming took off 6 bases at V and 5 bases at J, with 12 bases between the two ends. The CDR3 is 13 amino acids. The CDR3 sequence is CASSIGVKDTQYF. The CDR3 nucleotides are TGTGCCAGCAGTATAGGGGTTAAAGATACGCAGTATTTT.

The V gene is TRBV7-9, the J gene TRBJ1-4; D gene ambiguous. The V end lost 2 bases, the J end lost 0 bases, and 10 bases lay between the germline ends. The germline gives CDR1 SEHNR, CDR2 FQNEAQ (reference sequence). The CDR3 runs to 16 residues. The CDR3 sequence is CASSLFRKATNEKLFF. CDR3 sequence (DNA): TGTGCCAGCAGCTTATTTAGGAAAGCAACTAATGAAAAACTGTTTTTT. Variable domain in full (rest from reference TRBV7-9 and TRBJ1-4): DTGVSQNPRHKITKRGQNVTFRCDPISEHNRLYWYRQTLGQGPEFLTYFQNEAQLEKSRLLSDRFSAERPKGSFSTLEIQRTEQGDSAMYLCASSLFRKATNEKLFFGSGTQLSVL.

The rearrangement uses TRBV28 and TRBJ2-3; possible D gene TRBD1, 7 bases. Germline V gene data show CDR1 as MDHEN and CDR2 as SYDVKM. Deletions cut 7 bases from V and 3 bases from J, with 14 bases between. The CDR3 spans 14 residues. The DNA for the CDR3 is TGTGCCAGCATCCGTCAGGGGGGAACAGATACGCAGTATTTT. This codes for CASIRQGGTDTQYF.